This TCR beta chain is drawn from a study of blood T cell repertoires in COVID-19. The wider study: The United States, Italy and Spain provided the acute and convalescent COVID-19 samples. T cells, B-cell-depleted T cells, or PBMCs provided the cDNA or gDNA that served as material.

Per the germline V gene, CDR1 is SGHRS and CDR2 is YFSETQ. Trimming removed 3 bases from V and 5 bases from J; junction bases left unmatched: 7. This CDR3 spans 14 amino acids. Methods used by the authors: For nucleated cells, counts were estimated from reference gene primer amplification. Profiling relied on immunoSEQ multiplex PCR, and the TCRdb table lists in-frame clones only, not all of them. The D gene and trimming were derived from the DNA, and the V and J assignments and clone size from that table. The table lists 90,000 to 140,000 clones, 65% to 80% of them singletons. Sequencing used peripheral blood. The clonotype was recovered from a woman aged 65 to 85 with acute or convalescent COVID-19. This chain links TRBV5-1 with TRBJ2-7; 8 bases are a match to TRBD2. The CDR3 region has the DNA TGCGCCAGCAGCTATAGCGGGGTCTGGGACGAGCAGTACTTC. This gives the protein CASSYSGVWDEQYF.